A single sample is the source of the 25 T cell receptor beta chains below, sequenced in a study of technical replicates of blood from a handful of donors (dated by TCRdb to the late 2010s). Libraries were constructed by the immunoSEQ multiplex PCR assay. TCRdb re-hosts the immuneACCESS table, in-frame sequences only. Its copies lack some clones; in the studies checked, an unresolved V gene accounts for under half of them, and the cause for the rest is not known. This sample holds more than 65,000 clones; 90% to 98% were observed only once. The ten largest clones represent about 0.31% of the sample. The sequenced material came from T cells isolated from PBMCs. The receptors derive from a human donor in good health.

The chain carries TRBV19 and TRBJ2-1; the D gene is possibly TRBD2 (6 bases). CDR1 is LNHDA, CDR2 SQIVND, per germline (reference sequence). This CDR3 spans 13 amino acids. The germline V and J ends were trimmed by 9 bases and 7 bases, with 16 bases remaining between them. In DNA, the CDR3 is TGTGCCAGCAAGACGGGAGCCTTGAATGAGCAGTTCTTC. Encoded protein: CASKTGALNEQFF.

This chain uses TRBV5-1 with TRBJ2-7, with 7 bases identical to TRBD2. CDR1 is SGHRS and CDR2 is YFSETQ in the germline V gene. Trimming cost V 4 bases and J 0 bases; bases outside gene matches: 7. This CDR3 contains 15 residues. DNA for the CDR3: TGCGCCAGCAGCCCGGCTAGCGGAAGCTCCTACGAGCAGTACTTC. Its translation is CASSPASGSSYEQYF.

CDR3 sequence reads: CATWALGITSGTGYNEQFF. The DNA of the CDR3 is TGTGCCACATGGGCTCTAGGTATCACTAGCGGGACGGGGTACAATGAGCAGTTCTTC. This chain joins TRBV10-3 and TRBJ2-1, with TRBD2 matching 10 bases. CDR3 length equals 19 residues. V lost 10 bases to trimming and J lost 4 bases; unmatched junction nucleotides: 22. Germline values: CDR1 ENHRY, CDR2 SYGVKD.

The CDR3: CASRDPRDRAANYGYTF. The CDR3 DNA is TGTGCCAGCAGGGACCCCCGGGACAGGGCCGCGAACTATGGCTACACCTTC. V gene TRBV2 combines with J gene TRBJ1-2; 9 bases match TRBD1. Germline CDR1 and CDR2: SNHLY and FYNNEI. Losses at the gene ends were 6 bases for V and 2 bases for J; bases not matched to a gene: 13. The CDR3 contains 17 residues.

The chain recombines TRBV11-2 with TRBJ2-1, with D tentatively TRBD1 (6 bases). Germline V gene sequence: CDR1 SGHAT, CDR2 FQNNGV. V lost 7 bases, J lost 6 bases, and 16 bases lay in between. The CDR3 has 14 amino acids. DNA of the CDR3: TGTGCCAGCACCCTAGGGGGACCTCCCAATGAGCAGTTCTTC. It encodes CASTLGGPPNEQFF.

The CDR3 nucleotides are TGTGCCAGCAGGAAATCCGTACAGGGAGCCTATGGCTACACCTTC. Its translation: CASRKSVQGAYGYTF. This chain connects TRBV9 to TRBJ1-2, with a weak D call TRBD1 (6 bases). The CDR3 has 15 residues. CDR1 SGDLS and CDR2 YYNGEE come from the germline V gene. V shed 5 bases and J shed 4 bases, with 18 bases lying between them.

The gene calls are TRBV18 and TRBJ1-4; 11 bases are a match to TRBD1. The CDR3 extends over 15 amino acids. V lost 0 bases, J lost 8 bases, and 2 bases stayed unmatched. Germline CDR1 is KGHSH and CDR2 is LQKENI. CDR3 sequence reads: CASSPPGQGEEKLFF. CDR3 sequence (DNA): TGTGCCAGCTCACCACCGGGACAGGGGGAGGAAAAACTGTTTTTT. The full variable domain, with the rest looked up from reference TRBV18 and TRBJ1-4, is NAGVMQNPRHLVRRRGQEARLRCSPMKGHSHVYWYRQLPEEGLKFMVYLQKENIIDESGMPKERFSAEFPKEGPSILRIQQVVRGDSAAYFCASSPPGQGEEKLFFGSGTQLSVL.

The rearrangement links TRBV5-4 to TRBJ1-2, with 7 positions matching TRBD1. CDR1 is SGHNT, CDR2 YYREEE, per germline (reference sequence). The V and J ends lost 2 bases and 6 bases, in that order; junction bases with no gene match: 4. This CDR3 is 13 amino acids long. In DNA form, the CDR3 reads TGTGCCAGCAGCTTCCGGACAGGCGATGGCTACACCTTC. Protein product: CASSFRTGDGYTF.

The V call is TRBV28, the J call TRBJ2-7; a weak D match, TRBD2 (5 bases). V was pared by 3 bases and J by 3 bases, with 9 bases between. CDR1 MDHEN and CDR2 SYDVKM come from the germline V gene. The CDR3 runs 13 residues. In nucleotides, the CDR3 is TGTGCCAGCAGTTTGCCGGGAATCTACGAGCAGTACTTC. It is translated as CASSLPGIYEQYF.

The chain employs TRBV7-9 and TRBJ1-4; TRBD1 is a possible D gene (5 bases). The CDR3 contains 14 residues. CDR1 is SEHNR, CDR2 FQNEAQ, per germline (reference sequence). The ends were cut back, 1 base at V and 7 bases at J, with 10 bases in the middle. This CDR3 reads CASSLGQGSEKLFF. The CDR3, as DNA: TGTGCCAGCAGCTTAGGGCAGGGTAGTGAAAAACTGTTTTTT.

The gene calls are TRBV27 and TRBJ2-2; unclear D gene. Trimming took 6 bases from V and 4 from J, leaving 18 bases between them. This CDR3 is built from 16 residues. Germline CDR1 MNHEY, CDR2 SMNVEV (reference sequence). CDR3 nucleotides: TGTGCCAGCAGCCAAAAGCCGAGACACCCCACCGGGGAGCTGTTTTTT. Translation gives CASSQKPRHPTGELFF.

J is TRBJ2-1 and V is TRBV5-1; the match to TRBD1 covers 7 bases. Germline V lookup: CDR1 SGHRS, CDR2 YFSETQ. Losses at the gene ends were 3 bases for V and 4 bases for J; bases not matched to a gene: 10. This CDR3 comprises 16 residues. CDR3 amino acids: CASSSTQGQAYNEQFF. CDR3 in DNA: TGCGCCAGCAGCTCAACACAGGGGCAAGCGTACAATGAGCAGTTCTTC.

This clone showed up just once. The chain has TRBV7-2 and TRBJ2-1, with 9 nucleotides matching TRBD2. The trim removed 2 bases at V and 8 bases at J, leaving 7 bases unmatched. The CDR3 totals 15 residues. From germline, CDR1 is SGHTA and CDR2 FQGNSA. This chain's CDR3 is CASSLSGLAIHEQFF. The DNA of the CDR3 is TGTGCCAGCAGCTTATCGGGACTAGCAATTCATGAGCAGTTCTTC.

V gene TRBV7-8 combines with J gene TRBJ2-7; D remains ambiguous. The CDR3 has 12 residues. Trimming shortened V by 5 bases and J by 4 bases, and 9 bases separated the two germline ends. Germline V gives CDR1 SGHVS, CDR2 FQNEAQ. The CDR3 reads CASSPSIYEQYF. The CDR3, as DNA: TGTGCCAGCAGCCCTAGTATTTACGAGCAGTACTTC.

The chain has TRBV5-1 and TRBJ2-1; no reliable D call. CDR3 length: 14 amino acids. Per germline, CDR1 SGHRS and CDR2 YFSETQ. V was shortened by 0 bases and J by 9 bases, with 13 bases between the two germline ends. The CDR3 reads CASSLAQVNSEQFF. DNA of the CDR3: TGCGCCAGCAGCTTGGCTCAGGTTAACAGTGAGCAGTTCTTC.

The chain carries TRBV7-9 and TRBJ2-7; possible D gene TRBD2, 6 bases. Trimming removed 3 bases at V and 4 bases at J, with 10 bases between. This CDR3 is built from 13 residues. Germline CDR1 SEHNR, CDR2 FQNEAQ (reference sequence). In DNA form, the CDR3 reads TGTGCCAGCAGCTTGTCTAGCGAGTACGAGCAGTACTTC. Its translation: CASSLSSEYEQYF.

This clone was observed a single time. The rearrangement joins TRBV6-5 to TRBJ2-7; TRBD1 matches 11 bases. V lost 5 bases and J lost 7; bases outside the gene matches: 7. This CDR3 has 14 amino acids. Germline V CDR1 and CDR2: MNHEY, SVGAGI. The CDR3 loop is CASSEDRGLGEQYF. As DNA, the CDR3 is TGTGCCAGCAGTGAGGACAGGGGGCTAGGGGAGCAGTACTTC.

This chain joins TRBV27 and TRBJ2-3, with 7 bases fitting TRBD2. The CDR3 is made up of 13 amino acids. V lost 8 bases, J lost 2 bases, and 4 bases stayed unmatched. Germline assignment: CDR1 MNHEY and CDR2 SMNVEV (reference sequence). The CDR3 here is CASRGTTTDTQYF. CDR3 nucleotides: TGTGCCAGCCGAGGGACTACCACAGATACGCAGTATTTT.

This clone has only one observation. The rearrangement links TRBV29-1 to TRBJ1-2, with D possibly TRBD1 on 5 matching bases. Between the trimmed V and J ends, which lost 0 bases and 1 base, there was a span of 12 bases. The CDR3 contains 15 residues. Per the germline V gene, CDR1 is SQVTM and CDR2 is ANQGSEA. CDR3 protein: CSVEDNKGVNYGYTF. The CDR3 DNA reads TGCAGCGTTGAAGATAATAAAGGGGTTAACTATGGCTACACCTTC. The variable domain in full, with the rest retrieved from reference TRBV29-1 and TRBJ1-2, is SAVISQKPSRDICQRGTSLTIQCQVDSQVTMMFWYRQQPGQSLTLIATANQGSEATYESGFVIDKFPISRPNLTFSTLTVSNMSPEDSSIYLCSVEDNKGVNYGYTFGSGTRLTVV.

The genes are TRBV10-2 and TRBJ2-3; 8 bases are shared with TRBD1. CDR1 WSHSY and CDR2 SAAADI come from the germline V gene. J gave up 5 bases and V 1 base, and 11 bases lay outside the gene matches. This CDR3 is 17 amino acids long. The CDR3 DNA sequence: TGCGCCAGCAGTGAGTTGGCAGGGGGCGCCTTCATAGATACGCAGTATTTT. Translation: CASSELAGGAFIDTQYF.

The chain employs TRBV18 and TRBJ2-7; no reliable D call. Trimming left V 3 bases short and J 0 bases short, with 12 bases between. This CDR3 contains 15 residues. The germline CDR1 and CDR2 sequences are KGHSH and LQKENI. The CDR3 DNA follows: TGTGCCAGCTCACCGTCCGCAGGCCCCTCCTACGAGCAGTACTTC. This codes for CASSPSAGPSYEQYF.

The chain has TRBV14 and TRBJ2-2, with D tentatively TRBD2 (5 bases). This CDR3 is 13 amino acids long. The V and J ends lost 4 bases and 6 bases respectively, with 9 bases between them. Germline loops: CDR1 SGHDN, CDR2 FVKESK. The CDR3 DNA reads TGTGCCAGCAGCCCCGGACTCTCCGGGGAGCTGTTTTTT. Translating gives CASSPGLSGELFF.

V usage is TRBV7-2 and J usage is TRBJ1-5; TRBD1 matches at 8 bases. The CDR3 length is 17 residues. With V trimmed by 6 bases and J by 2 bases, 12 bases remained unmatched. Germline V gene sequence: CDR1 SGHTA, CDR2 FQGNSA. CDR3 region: CASRGVTQGAGNQPQHF. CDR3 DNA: TGTGCCAGCAGGGGGGTAACTCAGGGGGCTGGCAATCAGCCCCAGCATTTT.

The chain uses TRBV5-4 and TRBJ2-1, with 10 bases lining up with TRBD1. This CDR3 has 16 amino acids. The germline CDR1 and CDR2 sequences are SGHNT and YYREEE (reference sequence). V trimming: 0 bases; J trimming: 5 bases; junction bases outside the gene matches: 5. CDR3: CASSLGLGTGDNEQFF. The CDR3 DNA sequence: TGTGCCAGCAGCTTGGGACTTGGGACAGGGGACAATGAGCAGTTCTTC.

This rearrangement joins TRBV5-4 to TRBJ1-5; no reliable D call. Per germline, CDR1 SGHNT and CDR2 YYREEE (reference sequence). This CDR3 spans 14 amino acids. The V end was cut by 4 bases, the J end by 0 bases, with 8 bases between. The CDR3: CASSNRNSNQPQHF. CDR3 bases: TGTGCCAGCAGCAACAGAAATAGCAATCAGCCCCAGCATTTT.